The text below deals with one TCR beta chain. The sample is drawn from a study of T cell changes during pregnancy in multiple sclerosis. Germline CDR1 reads SNHLY; CDR2 reads FYNNEI. The CDR3 contains 13 residues. V was pared by 6 bases and J by 11 bases, with 19 bases between. Measured with immunoSEQ multiplex PCR; TCRdb has only the in-frame clones, and not every one. This table holds tens of thousands of clones, just under 95% found once. This sample comprised peripheral blood, obtained in the second trimester of pregnancy. The TCR sequence derives from a female donor in good health, enrolled as a control in a pregnancy study. This chain links TRBV2 with TRBJ1-2; tentatively, D is TRBD1 (6 bases). This chain's CDR3 is CASSAGQLQFYTF. The CDR3 DNA reads TGTGCCAGCAGCGCCGGACAGCTCCAATTTTACACCTTC.